The source of this T cell receptor beta chain is a study of a mutant IDH1 vaccine in newly diagnosed glioma. Study background: Mean patient age was around 40 years; roughly 62% were male and around 38% female. Radiotherapy, temozolomide, or both had been given previously, and both were given to most.

Libraries were prepared by immunoSEQ multiplex PCR; TCRdb keeps only in-frame clonotypes and omits some of them. The sample shows more than 20,000 clones, 90% to 95% of them seen only once. Findings and caveats of the study: Pseudoprogression showed no apparent link to changes in top peripheral T cell clonotypes. Immune responses arising from the vaccine appeared in about 92% of patients.

This CDR3 spans 17 amino acids. Germline V lookup: CDR1 LNHDA, CDR2 SQIVND (reference sequence). Germline trimming cut 0 bases from V and 0 bases from J; bases unmatched to any gene: 5. Described time point: baseline, week 1 (first vaccination visit). Treatment of the sample: pre-vaccination baseline after standard-of-care therapy. Remarks on this clone: Antigen: not known.

The chain combines TRBV19 with TRBJ2-1; 7 bases are a match to TRBD2. The sequence came from a man aged 25-40 years with glioma. The sequencing here drew on PBMCs, taken from a glioma patient treated with radiotherapy, temozolomide or both. CDR3 region: CASSIDLASGSYNEQFF. CDR3 DNA sequence: TGTGCCAGTAGTATAGATCTCGCTAGCGGCTCCTACAATGAGCAGTTCTTC.